Given below is one T cell receptor (beta chain) in context. These data are taken from a study of T cell repertoires in ileal Crohn's disease. The table came from immunoSEQ multiplex PCR; TCRdb's copy has only in-frame clones and leaves some out. The table includes approximately 10,000 clones, 55% to 80% detected once. The time point is: neoterminal ileum biopsy at postoperative endoscopy, about 6 months after surgery. This receptor was taken from an adult with Crohn's disease. Specimen: ileal tissue.

The CDR3 loop is CASSVSQLVYGYTF. The CDR3 bases are TGTGCCAGCAGTGTCTCCCAGCTAGTCTATGGCTACACCTTC. The V and J genes are TRBV2 and TRBJ1-2; D gene ambiguous. The CDR3 contains 14 residues. The V and J ends lost 4 bases and 4 bases respectively, with 13 bases between them. Germline-derived CDR1 and CDR2 are SNHLY and FYNNEI.